This TCR beta chain derives from a study of CD8 T cells in ankylosing spondylitis (dated by TCRdb to about 2017). A note on the overall study: The study profiled T cell receptor beta repertoires in healthy donors and ankylosing spondylitis patients to find disease-linked TCR variants. The full study cohort was made up of about 24 ankylosing spondylitis patients and 108 healthy donors. Samples of peripheral blood were taken, and for ankylosing spondylitis patients, synovial fluid was collected as well. The investigation overall reported the following: The disease-linked clones showed a CD8+ phenotype and occurred at relatively low frequencies in peripheral blood. The disease-linked clones were reported to be significantly enriched in matched synovial fluid samples from ankylosing spondylitis patients. Some of the motif variants had been reported before in the synovial fluid and blood of reactive arthritis patients, a finding that suggests common disease-initiation mechanisms. A TCR beta motif made up of several highly homologous amino acid variants appeared to be characteristic of blood from ankylosing spondylitis patients.

Trimming at the junction amounts to 7 bases on V and 0 bases on J, and the germline ends lie 15 bases apart. For CDR1 and CDR2, the germline V gene lists SNHLY and FYNNEI. Spanning cysteine to phenylalanine, the CDR3 consists of 15 amino acids. The entry retains the CDR3 DNA only, 45 bases that are in frame from base 1. For this clonotype: Which antigen it targets is not known. Base-call qualities are not available, and no considerably larger clone is one nucleotide away.

The sequencer listed for this sample is Illumina HiSeq 2500. TCR beta libraries were prepared by quantitative 5'-RACE with molecular barcodes. Per the original workflow: A new computational method, built on a probabilistic model of VDJ rearrangement, was used to identify disease-linked TCR variants. The public sequencing data were trimmed at Q25 with fastp and processed into clonotypes with MiXCR by TCRdb, which kept only in-frame beta chains. Under each unique CDR3 protein, matching rows form one entry showing the most common genes and DNA. TCRdb, rather than the study authors, made the V and J calls. The sample yields fewer than 650,000 distinct CDR3 sequences; 9.5% to 15% were counted once. The top ten hold under 7.5% of the sample.

The sequence is built from TRBV2 and TRBJ1-1; a tentative D match to TRBD1 spans 5 bases. The sequenced sample was blood, either unsorted or a sorted T cell fraction (not recorded which). This TCR came from a male donor with ankylosing spondylitis. The nucleotide sequence is given as TGTGCCAGCACACGGCAGGGCGCCTTGAACACTGAAGCTTTCTTT. Translated, this is CASTRQGALNTEAFF.